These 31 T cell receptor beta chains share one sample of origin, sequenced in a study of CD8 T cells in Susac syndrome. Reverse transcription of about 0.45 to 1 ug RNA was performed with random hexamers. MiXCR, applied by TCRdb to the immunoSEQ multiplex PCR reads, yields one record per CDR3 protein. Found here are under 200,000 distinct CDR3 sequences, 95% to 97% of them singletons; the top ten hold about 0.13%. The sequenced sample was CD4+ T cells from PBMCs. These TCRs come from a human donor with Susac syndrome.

The CDR3 nucleotides are TGCAGCGTTGTGGGGCCTAGCGGACGGAACATTCAGTACTTC. This translates into CSVVGPSGRNIQYF. This chain joins TRBV29-1 and TRBJ2-4, with TRBD2 matching 7 bases. CDR1 and CDR2 from the germline V gene are SQVTM and ANQGSEA. CDR3 length: 14 residues. V dropped 4 bases and J dropped 7; count of bases not matched to a gene: 10.

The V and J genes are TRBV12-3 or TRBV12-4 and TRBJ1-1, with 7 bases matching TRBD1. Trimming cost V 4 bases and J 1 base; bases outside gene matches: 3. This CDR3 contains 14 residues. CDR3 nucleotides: TGTGCCAGCAGTTCGACAGGGAGGAACACTGAAGCTTTCTTT. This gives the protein CASSSTGRNTEAFF.

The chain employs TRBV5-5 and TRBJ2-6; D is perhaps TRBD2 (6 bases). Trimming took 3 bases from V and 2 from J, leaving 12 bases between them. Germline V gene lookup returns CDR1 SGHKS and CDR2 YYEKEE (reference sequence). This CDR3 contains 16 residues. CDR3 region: CASSWAGGAGANVLTF. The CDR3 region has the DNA TGTGCCAGCAGCTGGGCGGGCGGGGCTGGGGCCAACGTCCTGACTTTC.

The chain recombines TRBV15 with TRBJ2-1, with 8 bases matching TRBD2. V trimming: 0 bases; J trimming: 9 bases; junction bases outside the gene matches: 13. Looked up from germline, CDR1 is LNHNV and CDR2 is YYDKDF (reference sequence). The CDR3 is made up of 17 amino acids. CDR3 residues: CATSREGLAGSGAEQFF. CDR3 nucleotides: TGTGCCACCAGCAGAGAAGGGTTAGCGGGATCCGGCGCTGAGCAGTTCTTC.

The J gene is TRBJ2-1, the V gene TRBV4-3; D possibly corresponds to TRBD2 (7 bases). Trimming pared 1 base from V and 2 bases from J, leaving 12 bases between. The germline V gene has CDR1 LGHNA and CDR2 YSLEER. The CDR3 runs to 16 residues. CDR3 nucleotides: TGCGCCAGCAGCCAAGTTGGGGGGGGGCCCTACAATGAGCAGTTCTTC. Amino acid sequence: CASSQVGGGPYNEQFF.

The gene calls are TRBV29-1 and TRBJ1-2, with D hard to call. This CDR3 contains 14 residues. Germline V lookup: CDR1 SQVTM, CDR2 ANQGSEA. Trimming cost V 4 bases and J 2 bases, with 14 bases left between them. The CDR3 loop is CSVGPRRRNYGYTF. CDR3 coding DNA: TGCAGCGTTGGGCCCCGACGCAGAAACTATGGCTACACCTTC.

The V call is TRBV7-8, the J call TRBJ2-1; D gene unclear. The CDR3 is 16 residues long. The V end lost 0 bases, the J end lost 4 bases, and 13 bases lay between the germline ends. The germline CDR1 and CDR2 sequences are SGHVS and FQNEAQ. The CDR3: CASSLASVVGYNEQFF. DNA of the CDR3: TGTGCCAGCAGCTTAGCGTCGGTAGTGGGGTACAATGAGCAGTTCTTC.

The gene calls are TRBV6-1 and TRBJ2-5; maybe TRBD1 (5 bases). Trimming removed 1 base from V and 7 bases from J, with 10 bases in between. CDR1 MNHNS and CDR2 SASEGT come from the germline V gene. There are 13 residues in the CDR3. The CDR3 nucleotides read TGTGCCAGCAGTGAAGAGGCCGACAGGACCCAGTACTTC. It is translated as CASSEEADRTQYF.

CDR3 region: CASRDTAYEQYV. In DNA form, the CDR3 reads TGTGCCAGCAGGGACACGGCCTACGAGCAGTACGTC. V gene TRBV6-4 combines with J gene TRBJ2-7; the D gene is possibly TRBD1 (5 bases). Germline assignment: CDR1 MRHNA and CDR2 SNTAGT. The CDR3 extends over 12 amino acids. V lost 6 bases, J lost 2 bases, and 8 bases lay in between.

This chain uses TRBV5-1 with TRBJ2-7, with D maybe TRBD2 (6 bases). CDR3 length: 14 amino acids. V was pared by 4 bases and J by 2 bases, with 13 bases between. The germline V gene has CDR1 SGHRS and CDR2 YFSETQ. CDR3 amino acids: CASSPLGGTYEQYF. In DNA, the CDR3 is TGCGCCAGCAGCCCCTTGGGGGGTACCTACGAGCAGTACTTC.

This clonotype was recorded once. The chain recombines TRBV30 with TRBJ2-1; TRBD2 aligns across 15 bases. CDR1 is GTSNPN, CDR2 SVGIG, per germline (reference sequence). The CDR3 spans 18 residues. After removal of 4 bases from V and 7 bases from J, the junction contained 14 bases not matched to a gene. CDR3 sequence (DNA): TGTGCCTGGACTCCCACCTCCGGACTAGCGGGAGGGCGTAATGAGCAGTTCTTC. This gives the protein CAWTPTSGLAGGRNEQFF.

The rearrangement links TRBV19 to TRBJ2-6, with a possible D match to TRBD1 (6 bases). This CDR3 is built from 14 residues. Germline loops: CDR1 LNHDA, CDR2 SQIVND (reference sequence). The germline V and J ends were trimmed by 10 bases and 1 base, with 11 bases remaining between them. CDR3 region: CATNRDSGANVLTF. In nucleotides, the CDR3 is TGTGCCACCAACAGGGATTCTGGGGCCAACGTCCTGACTTTC.

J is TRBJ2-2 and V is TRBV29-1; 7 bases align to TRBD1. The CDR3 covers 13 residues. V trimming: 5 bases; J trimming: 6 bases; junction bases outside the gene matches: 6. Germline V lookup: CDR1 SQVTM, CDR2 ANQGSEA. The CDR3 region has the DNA TGCAGCGTTCTGGGACAGCTCTCCGGGGAGCTGTTTTTT. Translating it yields CSVLGQLSGELFF.

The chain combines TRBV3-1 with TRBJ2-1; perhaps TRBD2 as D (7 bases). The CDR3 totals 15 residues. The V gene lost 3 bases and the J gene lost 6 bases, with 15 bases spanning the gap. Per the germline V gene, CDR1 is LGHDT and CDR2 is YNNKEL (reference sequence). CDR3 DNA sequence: TGTGCCAGCAGCCATAGGGGGGGGGCGGTCAATGAGCAGTTCTTC. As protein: CASSHRGGAVNEQFF.

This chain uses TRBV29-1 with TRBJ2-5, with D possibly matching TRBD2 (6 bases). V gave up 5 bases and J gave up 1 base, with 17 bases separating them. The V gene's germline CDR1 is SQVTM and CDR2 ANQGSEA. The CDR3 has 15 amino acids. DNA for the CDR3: TGCAGCGTTAAGGAGGGAGCCGTCCCCCAAGAGACCCAGTACTTC. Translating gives CSVKEGAVPQETQYF.

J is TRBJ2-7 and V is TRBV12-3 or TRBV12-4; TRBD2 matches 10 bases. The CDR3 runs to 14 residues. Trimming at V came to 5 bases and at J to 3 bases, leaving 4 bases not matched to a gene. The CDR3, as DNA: TGTGCCAGCAGTATCTCTAGCGGGGGCTACGAGCAGTACTTC. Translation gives CASSISSGGYEQYF.

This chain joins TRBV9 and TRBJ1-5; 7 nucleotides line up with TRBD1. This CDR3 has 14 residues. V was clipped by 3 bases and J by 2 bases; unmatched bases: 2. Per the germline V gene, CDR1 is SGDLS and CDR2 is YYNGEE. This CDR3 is CASSAGQGNQPQHF. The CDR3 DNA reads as TGTGCCAGCAGCGCCGGACAGGGCAATCAGCCCCAGCATTTT. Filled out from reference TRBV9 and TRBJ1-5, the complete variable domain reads DSGVTQTPKHLITATGQRVTLRCSPRSGDLSVYWYQQSLDQGLQFLIQYYNGEERAKGNILERFSAQQFPDLHSELNLSSLELGDSALYFCASSAGQGNQPQHFGDGTRLSIL.

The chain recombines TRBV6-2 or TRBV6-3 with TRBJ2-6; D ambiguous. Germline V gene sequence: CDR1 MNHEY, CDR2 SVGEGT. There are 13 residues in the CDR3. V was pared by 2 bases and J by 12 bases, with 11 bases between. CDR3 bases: TGTGCCAGCAGTTACGGGCAGCCTAGCGTCCTGACTTTC. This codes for CASSYGQPSVLTF.

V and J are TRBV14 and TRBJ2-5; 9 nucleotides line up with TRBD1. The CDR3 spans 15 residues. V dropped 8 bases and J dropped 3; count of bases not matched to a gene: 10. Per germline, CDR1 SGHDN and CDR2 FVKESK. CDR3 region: CASSGTGRSEETQYF. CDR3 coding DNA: TGTGCCAGCTCCGGGACAGGGCGATCGGAAGAGACCCAGTACTTC.

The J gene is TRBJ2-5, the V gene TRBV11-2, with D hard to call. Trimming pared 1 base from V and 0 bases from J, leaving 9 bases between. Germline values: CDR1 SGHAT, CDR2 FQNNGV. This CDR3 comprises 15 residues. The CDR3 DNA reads TGTGCCAGCAGCTTAGGCCGTGGTCACCAAGAGACCCAGTACTTC. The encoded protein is CASSLGRGHQETQYF. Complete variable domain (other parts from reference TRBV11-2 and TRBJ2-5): EAGVAQSPRYKIIEKRQSVAFWCNPISGHATLYWYQQILGQGPKLLIQFQNNGVVDDSQLPKDRFSAERLKGVDSTLKIQPAKLEDSAVYLCASSLGRGHQETQYFGPGTRLLVL.

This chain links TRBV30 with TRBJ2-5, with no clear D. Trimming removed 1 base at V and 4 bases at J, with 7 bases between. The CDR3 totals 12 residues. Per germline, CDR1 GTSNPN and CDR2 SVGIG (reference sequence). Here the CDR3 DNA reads TGTGCCTGGAGTGCTTTTCGAGAGACCCAGTACTTC. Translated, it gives CAWSAFRETQYF.

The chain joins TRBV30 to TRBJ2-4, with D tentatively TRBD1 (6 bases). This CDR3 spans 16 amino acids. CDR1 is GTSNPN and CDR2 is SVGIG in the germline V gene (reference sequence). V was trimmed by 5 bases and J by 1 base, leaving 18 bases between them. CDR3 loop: CAWENGQQNAKNIQYF. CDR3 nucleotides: TGTGCCTGGGAGAATGGACAGCAGAACGCCAAAAACATTCAGTACTTC.

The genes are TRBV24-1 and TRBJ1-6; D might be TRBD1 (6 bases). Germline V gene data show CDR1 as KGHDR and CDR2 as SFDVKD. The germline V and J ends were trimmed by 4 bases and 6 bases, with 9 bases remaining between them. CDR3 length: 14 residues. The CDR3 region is CATSEGQVNSPLHF. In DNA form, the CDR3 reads TGTGCCACCAGTGAGGGACAAGTTAATTCACCCCTCCACTTT.

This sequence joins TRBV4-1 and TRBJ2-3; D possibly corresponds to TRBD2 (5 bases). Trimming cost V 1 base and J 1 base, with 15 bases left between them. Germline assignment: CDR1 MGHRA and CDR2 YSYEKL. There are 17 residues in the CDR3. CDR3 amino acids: CASSQGHWEQRTDTQYF. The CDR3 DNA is TGCGCCAGCAGCCAAGGGCATTGGGAGCAGCGCACAGATACGCAGTATTTT.

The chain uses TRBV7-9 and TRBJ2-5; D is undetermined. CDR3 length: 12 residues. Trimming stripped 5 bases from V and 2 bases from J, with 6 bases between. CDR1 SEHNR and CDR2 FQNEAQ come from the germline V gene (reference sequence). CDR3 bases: TGTGCCAGCAGCAACAATCAAGAGACCCAGTACTTC. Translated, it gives CASSNNQETQYF.

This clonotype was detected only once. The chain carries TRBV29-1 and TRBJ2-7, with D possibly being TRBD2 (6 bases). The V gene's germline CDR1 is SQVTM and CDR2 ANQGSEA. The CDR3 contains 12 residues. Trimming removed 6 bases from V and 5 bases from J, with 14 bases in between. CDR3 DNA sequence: TGCAGCGTCCGGGAGACGGGCCACGAGCAGTACTTC. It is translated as CSVRETGHEQYF.

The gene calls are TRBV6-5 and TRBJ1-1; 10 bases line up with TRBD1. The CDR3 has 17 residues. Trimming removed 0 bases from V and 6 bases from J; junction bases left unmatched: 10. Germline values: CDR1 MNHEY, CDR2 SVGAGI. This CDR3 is CASSYSIQGQGIPEAFF. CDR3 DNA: TGTGCCAGCAGTTACTCGATCCAGGGACAGGGGATACCTGAAGCTTTCTTT.

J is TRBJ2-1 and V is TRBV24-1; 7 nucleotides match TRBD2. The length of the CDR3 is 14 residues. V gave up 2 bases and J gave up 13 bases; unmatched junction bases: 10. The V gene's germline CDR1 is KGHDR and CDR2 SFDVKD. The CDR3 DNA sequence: TGTGCCACCAGTGATTCGCCCGGCGGGAGTGGACAGTTCTTC. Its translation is CATSDSPGGSGQFF.

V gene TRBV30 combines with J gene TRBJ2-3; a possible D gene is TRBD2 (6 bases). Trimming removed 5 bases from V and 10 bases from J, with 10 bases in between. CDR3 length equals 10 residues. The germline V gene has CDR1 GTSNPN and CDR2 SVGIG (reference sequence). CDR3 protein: CAWGGKAQYF. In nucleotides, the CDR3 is TGTGCCTGGGGCGGGAAGGCGCAGTATTTT.

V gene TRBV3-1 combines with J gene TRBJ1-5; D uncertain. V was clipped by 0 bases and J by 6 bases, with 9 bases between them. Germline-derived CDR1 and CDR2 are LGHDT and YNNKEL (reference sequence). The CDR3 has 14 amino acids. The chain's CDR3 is CASSQEIGSQPQHF. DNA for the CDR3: TGTGCCAGCAGCCAAGAAATAGGGTCTCAGCCCCAGCATTTT.

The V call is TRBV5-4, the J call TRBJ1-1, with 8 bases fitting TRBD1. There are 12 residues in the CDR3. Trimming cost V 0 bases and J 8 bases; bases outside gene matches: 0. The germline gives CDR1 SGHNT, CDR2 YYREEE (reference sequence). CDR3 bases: TGTGCCAGCAGCTTGGGGGACAGGGAAGCTTTCTTT. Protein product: CASSLGDREAFF.